The 20 T cell receptor beta chains in this list originate from one sample, sequenced in a study of PD-1 blockade in classical Hodgkin lymphoma. The method was immunoSEQ multiplex PCR; TCRdb's version includes in-frame clones alone and lacks a portion of them. The table records about 110,000 clones, roughly 87% of them present only once. In every patient, relapse followed autologous stem cell transplantation, while exposure to brentuximab vedotin differed. Source: peripheral blood mononuclear cells (PBMCs), taken before the second cycle of nivolumab. These receptors all stem from a human donor with classical Hodgkin lymphoma.

This sequence joins TRBV10-3 and TRBJ1-1; maybe TRBD1 (6 bases). The V end lost 4 bases, the J end lost 4 bases, and 13 bases lay between the germline ends. The CDR3 has 14 amino acids. CDR1 is ENHRY, CDR2 SYGVKD, per germline. The CDR3 here is CAISATGKSTEAFF. CDR3 nucleotide sequence: TGTGCCATCAGTGCTACAGGGAAGAGCACTGAAGCTTTCTTT.

This sequence joins TRBV11-3 and TRBJ2-3, with TRBD1 matching 7 bases. Germline CDR1 and CDR2: SGHNT and YENEEA. J lost 3 bases, V lost 5 bases, and 11 bases had no gene match. The CDR3 spans 16 residues. The CDR3 loop is CASSHGQAYRTDTQYF. The CDR3, as DNA: TGTGCCAGCAGCCACGGACAGGCCTATAGGACAGATACGCAGTATTTT.

CDR3 in DNA: TGTGCCAGCAGTGTACAGGGGTATAATTCACCCCTCCACTTT. Its protein is CASSVQGYNSPLHF. The chain carries TRBV27 and TRBJ1-6; 7 bases are shared with TRBD1. This CDR3 comprises 14 residues. Germline CDR1 reads MNHEY; CDR2 reads SMNVEV (reference sequence). With 5 bases clipped from V and 4 bases from J, the junction kept 2 bases outside the gene matches.

The table lists this clone with a few counts. The chain uses TRBV5-4 and TRBJ2-1; TRBD2 agrees at 10 bases. The CDR3 is made up of 15 amino acids. V shed 4 bases, J shed 9 bases, and the junction held 10 bases outside the gene matches. Germline CDR1 SGHNT, CDR2 YYREEE (reference sequence). The CDR3 loop reads CASSPPGLAFAEQFF. Here the CDR3 DNA reads TGTGCCAGCAGCCCACCGGGACTAGCGTTCGCTGAGCAGTTCTTC.

The rearrangement links TRBV19 to TRBJ1-2, with 7 bases fitting TRBD1. This CDR3 is built from 18 residues. From germline, CDR1 is LNHDA and CDR2 SQIVND (reference sequence). J gave up 3 bases and V 1 base, and 14 bases lay outside the gene matches. This chain's CDR3 is CASSIVGAYRGKDYGYTF. The CDR3 nucleotides are TGTGCCAGTAGTATAGTGGGCGCATACAGGGGAAAGGACTATGGCTACACCTTC.

The J gene is TRBJ2-5, the V gene TRBV5-4, with no clear D. V was pared by 0 bases and J by 2 bases, with 8 bases between. The CDR3 has 14 amino acids. CDR1 is SGHNT and CDR2 is YYREEE in the germline V gene (reference sequence). DNA for the CDR3: TGTGCCAGCAGCTTGGCCCTCGGTCAAGAGACCCAGTACTTC. Protein: CASSLALGQETQYF.

This clone showed up just once. As DNA, the CDR3 is TGTGCCAGCAGCCAGGCCGGGACTGAAATACCGGGACTAGCGGCCCTTTCCTACGAGCAGTACTTC. Translation: CASSQAGTEIPGLAALSYEQYF. The J gene is TRBJ2-7, the V gene TRBV4-2; 11 bases line up with TRBD2. CDR3 length: 22 residues. The germline gives CDR1 LGHNA, CDR2 YNFKEQ. The junction had 23 bases not matched to a gene; V was cut back by 3 bases and J by 1 base.

This clone occurred once. The rearrangement uses TRBV18 and TRBJ1-1; D not resolved. This CDR3 is 15 amino acids long. V was clipped by 5 bases and J by 0 bases, with 13 bases between them. CDR1 KGHSH and CDR2 LQKENI come from the germline V gene. CDR3 loop: CASSSPNGLNTEAFF. The CDR3 DNA sequence: TGTGCCAGCTCAAGTCCGAATGGACTGAACACTGAAGCTTTCTTT.

The chain carries TRBV19 and TRBJ1-4; 8 bases are shared with TRBD1. Looked up from germline, CDR1 is LNHDA and CDR2 is SQIVND (reference sequence). J lost 0 bases, V lost 6 bases, and 6 bases had no gene match. The CDR3 runs 16 residues. In DNA form, the CDR3 reads TGTGCCAGTAGCCCGGGACAGGTGGCAACTAATGAAAAACTGTTTTTT. This sequence encodes CASSPGQVATNEKLFF.

The table lists this clone with a count of one. The chain recombines TRBV18 with TRBJ2-2; tentative D call: TRBD1 (6 bases). CDR1 KGHSH and CDR2 LQKENI come from the germline V gene. CDR3 length equals 15 residues. The germline V and J ends were trimmed by 6 bases and 2 bases, with 13 bases remaining between them. CDR3 DNA sequence: TGTGCCAGCTCCGGCGGACAGTCTAACACCGGGGAGCTGTTTTTT. Residues: CASSGGQSNTGELFF. Using reference TRBV18 and TRBJ2-2 for the parts outside the CDR3, the full variable domain is NAGVMQNPRHLVRRRGQEARLRCSPMKGHSHVYWYRQLPEEGLKFMVYLQKENIIDESGMPKERFSAEFPKEGPSILRIQQVVRGDSAAYFCASSGGQSNTGELFFGEGSRLTVL.

This rearrangement joins TRBV30 to TRBJ1-2; D call uncertain. This CDR3 contains 15 residues. CDR1 and CDR2 (germline): GTSNPN, SVGIG (reference sequence). The V end was cut by 2 bases, the J end by 2 bases, with 15 bases between. The CDR3 region is CAWSIRAGANYGYTF. The CDR3 coding sequence is TGTGCCTGGAGTATTCGGGCAGGCGCGAACTATGGCTACACCTTC.

The rearrangement joins TRBV7-9 to TRBJ1-5; TRBD1 might be the D (5 bases). Germline loops: CDR1 SEHNR, CDR2 FQNEAQ (reference sequence). Between the trimmed V and J ends, which lost 2 bases and 1 base, there was a span of 9 bases. The CDR3 length is 15 residues. CDR3 in DNA: TGTGCCAGCAGCTTATTGGGGGGGAGCAATCAGCCCCAGCATTTT. It encodes CASSLLGGSNQPQHF.

V and J are TRBV6-8 and TRBJ2-1; 11 bases are shared with TRBD2. Trimming cost V 2 bases and J 8 bases; bases outside gene matches: 11. This CDR3 comprises 17 residues. Looked up from germline, CDR1 is MNHGY and CDR2 is SAAAGT. The CDR3 region is CASSYPTSGSHGHEQFF. CDR3 bases: TGTGCCAGCAGTTACCCAACTAGCGGGAGTCACGGCCATGAGCAGTTCTTC.

This clone was seen a single time. This sequence joins TRBV4-3 and TRBJ2-7; 10 bases agree with TRBD2. This CDR3 region has 16 residues. Germline loops: CDR1 LGHNA, CDR2 YSLEER. The J segment lost 6 bases and the V segment lost 0 bases, leaving 8 bases of the junction unmatched. CDR3 loop: CASSQDLGLASGEQYF. The CDR3 DNA reads TGCGCCAGCAGCCAAGATCTGGGACTAGCGAGCGGCGAGCAGTACTTC.

This chain joins TRBV29-1 and TRBJ2-1; 11 nucleotides match TRBD2. The CDR3 has 15 residues. V shed 4 bases, J shed 6 bases, and the junction held 8 bases outside the gene matches. CDR1 and CDR2 from the germline V gene are SQVTM and ANQGSEA. The CDR3 reads CSVGVAGGPLNEQFF. CDR3 nucleotide sequence: TGCAGCGTTGGGGTAGCGGGAGGGCCACTCAATGAGCAGTTCTTC.

This clone showed up just a few times. In DNA, the CDR3 is TGTGCCAGTAGGCTGCAACAGGGGATGAACACTGAAGCTTTCTTT. Encoded protein: CASRLQQGMNTEAFF. This chain uses TRBV19 with TRBJ1-1; 7 nucleotides align to TRBD1. The J segment lost 0 bases and the V segment lost 6 bases, leaving 7 bases of the junction unmatched. This CDR3 has 15 residues. The germline V gene has CDR1 LNHDA and CDR2 SQIVND (reference sequence).

The genes are TRBV7-2 and TRBJ2-2, with D unresolved. The CDR3 sequence is 16 residues long. Germline CDR1 and CDR2: SGHTA and FQGNSA. Trimming removed 2 bases from V and 1 base from J, with 11 bases in between. The DNA of the CDR3 is TGTGCCAGCAGCTTATTAGGGCTAATGAACACCGGGGAGCTGTTTTTT. This sequence encodes CASSLLGLMNTGELFF. Full variable domain (remainder filled in from reference TRBV7-2 and TRBJ2-2): GAGVSQSPSNKVTEKGKDVELRCDPISGHTALYWYRQSLGQGLEFLIYFQGNSAPDKSGLPSDRFSAERTGGSVSTLTIQRTQQEDSAVYLCASSLLGLMNTGELFFGEGSRLTVL.

This sequence joins TRBV9 and TRBJ1-1; TRBD1 is a possible D gene (6 bases). Per the germline V gene, CDR1 is SGDLS and CDR2 is YYNGEE. Trimming shortened V by 4 bases and J by 6 bases, and 16 bases separated the two germline ends. The CDR3 sequence is 14 residues long. Here the CDR3 DNA reads TGTGCCAGCAGCCCCCGGACAGCCTCCGCTGAAGCTTTCTTT. As protein: CASSPRTASAEAFF.

V usage is TRBV4-1 and J usage is TRBJ2-7; maybe TRBD2 (6 bases). Per the germline V gene, CDR1 is MGHRA and CDR2 is YSYEKL. The CDR3 is 15 amino acids. V was shortened by 1 base and J by 2 bases, with 12 bases between the two germline ends. The DNA of the CDR3 is TGCGCCAGCAGCCAAGTCCGGGGGACCCCCTACGAGCAGTACTTC. Encoded protein: CASSQVRGTPYEQYF.

This sequence joins TRBV6-5 and TRBJ2-7, with 12 bases that match TRBD2. V trimming: 4 bases; J trimming: 2 bases; junction bases outside the gene matches: 3. Germline CDR1 and CDR2: MNHEY and SVGAGI. This CDR3 is 15 amino acids long. CDR3: CASSWASGRAYEQYF. Written as DNA, the CDR3 is TGTGCCAGCAGTTGGGCTAGCGGGAGGGCCTACGAGCAGTACTTC.